The T cell receptor beta chain described here comes from a study of identifying expanded T cells in peripheral blood. Study results and limitations: Approximately 1.2 clones differed between technical replicates, versus approximately 17 and 20 over time. Across healthy donors, higher total template counts meant significantly greater approximately 2-week count variance.

Sequencing used immunoSEQ multiplex PCR; TCRdb keeps in-frame clones, though not all of them. The repertoire includes around 85,000 clones, more than 75% of them detected once, and over 15% sits in the top ten. Germline V CDR1 and CDR2: SEHNR, FQNEAQ (reference sequence). CDR3 length: 12 amino acids. The V and J ends lost 1 base and 8 bases respectively, with 8 bases between them. No infections or other immune events were documented during collection. Concerning this clone itself: Its target is not known.

The sequenced sample was blood. The sequence came from a person aged 18 to 69 in good health. The chain has TRBV7-9 and TRBJ1-1; no reliable D call. The chain's CDR3 is CASSLVSVEAFF. The CDR3 nucleotides are TGTGCCAGCAGCTTAGTTTCAGTAGAAGCTTTCTTT.